Each of the 10 T cell receptor beta chains below was sequenced from the same sample in a study of human T cells and chemical hapten exposure. Time point reported: patch test 3, about 24 weeks after DPC sensitization. The treatment denotes: therapeutic diphenylcyclopropenone sensitization with weekly scalp DPC. MiXCR, applied by TCRdb to the RACE reads, yields one record per CDR3 protein. This sample carries about 160,000 distinct CDR3 sequences, approximately 30% of them seen once, and the ten largest clones take approximately 2.3%. Sequencing used whole blood, obtained in connection with sensitization to the hapten diphenylcyclopropenone (DPC). These receptors originate from a woman younger than 30 with alopecia areata. Some clones in this sample may be carry-over from other donors' samples.

This clonotype has more than one count but fewer than ten. DNA for the CDR3: TGTGCCACCAGCAGAGGGACAGTTCGAGGCTACACCTTC. Amino acids: CATSRGTVRGYTF. The V and J genes are TRBV15 and TRBJ1-2; perhaps TRBD1 as D (6 bases). V lost 1 base, J lost 8 bases, and 11 bases lay in between. The CDR3 is made up of 13 amino acids. Per the germline V gene, CDR1 is LNHNV and CDR2 is YYDKDF (reference sequence). The entire variable domain, with the rest obtained from reference TRBV15 and TRBJ1-2, is as follows: DAMVIQNPRYQVTQFGKPVTLSCSQTLNHNVMYWYQQKSSQAPKLLFHYYDKDFNNEADTPDNFQSRRPNTSFCFLDIRSPGLGDTAMYLCATSRGTVRGYTFGSGTRLTVV.

This clonotype appeared a few times. This chain joins TRBV14 and TRBJ1-1; no clear D gene. The CDR3 runs to 12 residues. V lost 4 bases and J 10 bases, leaving 13 bases between the germline ends. The germline CDR1 and CDR2 sequences are SGHDN and FVKESK. The CDR3 loop is CASSRDLNGAFF. In DNA form, the CDR3 reads TGTGCCAGCAGCCGAGACCTCAACGGAGCTTTCTTT.

This clonotype was seen ten or more times. The CDR3 spells CASSLVSGSDEQYF. DNA of the CDR3: TGTGCCAGCAGCTTAGTGAGCGGGTCCGACGAGCAGTACTTC. V gene TRBV11-3 combines with J gene TRBJ2-7, with a weak D call TRBD2 (6 bases). CDR3 length equals 14 residues. V lost 1 base and J lost 5, with 12 bases in between. The V gene's germline CDR1 is SGHNT and CDR2 YENEEA.

The CDR3 loop is CASSQGSGRFYNEQFF. The CDR3 DNA sequence: TGTGCCAGCAGCCAAGGTAGCGGGAGGTTCTACAATGAGCAGTTCTTC. V and J are TRBV14 and TRBJ2-1, with 10 positions matching TRBD2. Germline CDR1 SGHDN, CDR2 FVKESK. The J segment lost 3 bases and the V segment lost 1 base, leaving 3 bases of the junction unmatched. This CDR3 region has 16 residues.

This chain connects TRBV7-3 to TRBJ1-6; 8 nucleotides align to TRBD1. The CDR3 loop spans 16 amino acids. Germline CDR1 reads SGHTA; CDR2 reads FQGTGA. V shed 4 bases, J shed 4 bases, and the junction held 6 bases outside the gene matches. The CDR3 sequence is CASSSQGAGYNSPLHF. Here the CDR3 DNA reads TGTGCCAGCAGCTCCCAGGGGGCCGGGTATAATTCACCCCTCCACTTT.

The chain joins TRBV5-1 to TRBJ2-5, with 9 bases identical to TRBD1. J gave up 5 bases and V 4 bases, and 6 bases lay outside the gene matches. The CDR3 covers 14 residues. CDR1 and CDR2 (germline): SGHRS, YFSETQ. CDR3 amino acids: CASSKGQGTETQYF. In DNA, the CDR3 is TGCGCCAGCAGCAAAGGACAGGGGACGGAGACCCAGTACTTC. The whole variable domain, filled in from reference TRBV5-1 and TRBJ2-5, reads KAGVTQTPRYLIKTRGQQVTLSCSPISGHRSVSWYQQTPGQGLQFLFEYFSETQRNKGNFPGRFSGRQFSNSRSEMNVSTLELGDSALYLCASSKGQGTETQYFGPGTRLLVL.

This clonotype has more than one count but fewer than ten. The V call is TRBV9, the J call TRBJ2-2; possibly TRBD1 for D (6 bases). Germline V gene lookup returns CDR1 SGDLS and CDR2 YYNGEE. Between the trimmed V and J ends, which lost 7 bases and 1 base, there was a span of 8 bases. The CDR3 extends over 13 amino acids. CDR3 protein: CASVRGNTGELFF. In DNA, the CDR3 is TGTGCCAGCGTCAGGGGGAACACCGGGGAGCTGTTTTTT.

This chain connects TRBV9 to TRBJ1-5; tentative D call: TRBD1 (5 bases). The length of the CDR3 is 14 residues. V lost 0 bases and J lost 7, with 11 bases in between. Per germline, CDR1 SGDLS and CDR2 YYNGEE. CDR3: CASSVDGGGQPQHF. The CDR3 region has the DNA TGTGCCAGCAGCGTAGACGGGGGAGGCCAGCCCCAGCATTTT.

The CDR3 DNA sequence: TGTGCCAGCAGTCTTCCAGGGGGCAATCAGCCCCAGCATTTT. Its translation: CASSLPGGNQPQHF. The chain links TRBV28 to TRBJ1-5; possible D gene TRBD1, 6 bases. Trimming pared 5 bases from V and 2 bases from J, leaving 10 bases between. Per the germline V gene, CDR1 is MDHEN and CDR2 is SYDVKM. The length of the CDR3 is 14 residues.

At least ten counts were recorded for this clonotype. The chain is built from TRBV6-4 and TRBJ2-3; D is uncertain. V shed 8 bases and J shed 1 base, with 13 bases lying between them. Germline assignment: CDR1 MRHNA and CDR2 SNTAGT. This CDR3 is 14 amino acids long. As DNA, the CDR3 is TGTGCCAGCGCTGTTTCCATTGGCACAGATACGCAGTATTTT. Translated, it gives CASAVSIGTDTQYF.